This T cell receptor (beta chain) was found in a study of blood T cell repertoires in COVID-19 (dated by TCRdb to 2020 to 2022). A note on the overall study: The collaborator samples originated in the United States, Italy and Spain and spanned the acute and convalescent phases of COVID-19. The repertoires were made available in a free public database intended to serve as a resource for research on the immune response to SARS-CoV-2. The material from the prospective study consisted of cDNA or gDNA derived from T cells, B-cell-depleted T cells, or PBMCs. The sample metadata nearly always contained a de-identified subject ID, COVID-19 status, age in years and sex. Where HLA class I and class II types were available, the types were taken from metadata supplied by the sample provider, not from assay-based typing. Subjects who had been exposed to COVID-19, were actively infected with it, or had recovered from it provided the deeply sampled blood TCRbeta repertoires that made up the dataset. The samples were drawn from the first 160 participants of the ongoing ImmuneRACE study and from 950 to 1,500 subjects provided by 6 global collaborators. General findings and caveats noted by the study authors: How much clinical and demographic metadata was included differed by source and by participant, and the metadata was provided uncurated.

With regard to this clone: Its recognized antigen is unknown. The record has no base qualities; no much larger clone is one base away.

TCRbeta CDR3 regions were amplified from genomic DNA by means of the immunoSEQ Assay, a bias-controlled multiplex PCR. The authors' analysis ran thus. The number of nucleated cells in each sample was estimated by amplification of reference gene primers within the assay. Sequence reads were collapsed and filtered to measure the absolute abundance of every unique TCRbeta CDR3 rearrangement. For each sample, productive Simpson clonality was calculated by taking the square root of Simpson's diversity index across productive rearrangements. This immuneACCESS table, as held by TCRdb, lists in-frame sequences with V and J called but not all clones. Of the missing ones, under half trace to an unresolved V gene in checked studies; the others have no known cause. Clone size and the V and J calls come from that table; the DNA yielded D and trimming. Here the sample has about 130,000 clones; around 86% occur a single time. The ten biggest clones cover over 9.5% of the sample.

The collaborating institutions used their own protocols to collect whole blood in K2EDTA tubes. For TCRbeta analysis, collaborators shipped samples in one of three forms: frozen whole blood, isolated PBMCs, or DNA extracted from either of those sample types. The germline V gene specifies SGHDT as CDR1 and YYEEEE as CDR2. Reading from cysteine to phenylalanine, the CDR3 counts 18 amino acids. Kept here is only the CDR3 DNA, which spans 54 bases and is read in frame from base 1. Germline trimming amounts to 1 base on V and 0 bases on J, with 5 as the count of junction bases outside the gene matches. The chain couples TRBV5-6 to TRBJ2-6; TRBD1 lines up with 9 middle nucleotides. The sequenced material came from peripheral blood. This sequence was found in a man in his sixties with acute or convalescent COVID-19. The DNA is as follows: TGTGCCAGCAGCTTGAGGGGGACAGGGAACTCTGGGGCCAACGTCCTGACTTTC. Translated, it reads CASSLRGTGNSGANVLTF.